This T cell receptor beta chain derives from a study of T-cell memory formation after mild COVID-19. Each CDR3 protein is one row after TCRdb ran MiXCR on the 5' RACE reads. The profile shows about 500,000 distinct CDR3 sequences, roughly 22% of them singletons. This clonotype showed up just a few times. V was clipped by 6 bases and J by 5 bases, with 20 bases between them. CDR1 is MNHEY, CDR2 SVGEGT, per germline. This CDR3 comprises 16 residues. The specimen sequenced was PBMCs or a T cell subset sorted from them (not recorded which). The rearrangement links TRBV6-2 or TRBV6-3 to TRBJ2-1; D gene ambiguous. The receptor's source is an adult woman who had mild COVID-19 (a few samples of this study predate the infection). Cell type and time point are not known. CDR3 sequence reads: CASSRLVRPPDNEQFF. Written as DNA, the CDR3 is TGTGCCAGCAGCCGGTTAGTGAGACCCCCAGACAATGAGCAGTTCTTC.